The 9 T cell receptor beta chains reported below all come from one sample, sequenced in a study of graft-versus-host responses after intestinal transplantation. Produced via immunoSEQ multiplex PCR; TCRdb's table is partial and in-frame only. Of roughly 9,700 clones in the sample, roughly 31% are singletons; the top ten hold roughly 5.2%. This sample comprised alloreactive CD4+ T cells from a mixed lymphocyte reaction culture, obtained before transplantation. The subset denotes: CFSE-low proliferating T cells sorted from roughly six-day pre-transplant mixed lymphocyte reaction (GvH or HvG direction). The receptors were gathered from a human patient who was an organ donor for intestinal transplantation.

The genes are TRBV7-3 and TRBJ1-5, with 8 bases that match TRBD1. The CDR3 has 15 residues. From germline, CDR1 is SGHTA and CDR2 FQGTGA. J lost 1 base, V lost 4 bases, and 3 bases had no gene match. Here the CDR3 reads CASSYQGASNQPQHF. The CDR3 nucleotides are TGTGCCAGCAGCTACCAGGGGGCGAGCAATCAGCCCCAGCATTTT. Using reference TRBV7-3 and TRBJ1-5 for the parts outside the CDR3, the full variable domain is GAGVSQTPSNKVTEKGKYVELRCDPISGHTALYWYRQSLGQGPEFLIYFQGTGAADDSGLPNDRFFAVRPEGSVSTLKIQRTERGDSAVYLCASSYQGASNQPQHFGDGTRLSIL.

As to this clone: One junction end does not reproduce the germline sequence, and a read error may be involved. The chain combines TRBV5-1 with TRBJ2-7, with 8 bases identical to TRBD2. The CDR3 has 14 amino acids. Germline CDR1 reads SGHRS; CDR2 reads YFSETQ. The CDR3 sequence: CASSAGGGSYEQYF. DNA for the CDR3: TGTGCCAGCAGCGCGGGGGGCGGCTCCTACGAGCAGTACTTC.

This clone is judged medium-sized. V usage is TRBV6-1 and J usage is TRBJ1-3; unclear D gene. CDR3 length equals 13 residues. The V end was cut by 8 bases, the J end by 1 base, with 9 bases between. The germline CDR1 and CDR2 sequences are MNHNS and SASEGT. The CDR3 nucleotides read TGTGCCAGCGCCCCCGGTTCTGGAAACACCATATATTTT. Translation: CASAPGSGNTIYF.

V is TRBV12-2 and J is TRBJ2-5. TRBV12-2 is a documented pseudogene. This CDR3 is 14 amino acids long. The CDR3 nucleotides read TGTGCAAGTCGCTTAGGTGGGGGGCGAAAGACCCAGTACTTC. Translation gives CASRLGGGRKTQYF.

The chain links TRBV5-5 to TRBJ1-3, with D hard to call. V lost 0 bases, J lost 2 bases, and 9 bases lay in between. The CDR3 runs to 15 residues. CDR1 and CDR2 (germline): SGHKS, YYEKEE (reference sequence). CDR3 loop: CASSLAWATGNTIYF. CDR3 bases: TGTGCCAGCAGCTTGGCCTGGGCTACTGGAAACACCATATATTTT.

The chain links TRBV6-1 to TRBJ2-7; no definite D call. The CDR3 totals 11 residues. Germline loops: CDR1 MNHNS, CDR2 SASEGT. Between the trimmed V and J ends, which lost 5 bases and 3 bases, there was a span of 5 bases. The CDR3 DNA follows: TGTGCCAGCAGTCGAAACTACGAGCAGTACTTC. This encodes CASSRNYEQYF.

The V call is TRBV6-5, the J call TRBJ2-2; D possibly uses TRBD1 or TRBD2 (5 bases each). The CDR3 is made up of 15 amino acids. Germline V gives CDR1 MNHEY, CDR2 SVGAGI. V lost 1 base and J 8 bases, leaving 14 bases between the germline ends. The CDR3 sequence is CASSYFGTQPGELFF. As DNA, the CDR3 is TGTGCCAGCAGTTACTTCGGGACCCAGCCTGGGGAGCTGTTTTTT.

This clone was observed a handful of times. This chain uses TRBV5-4 with TRBJ2-5; the match to TRBD1 covers 10 bases. Trimming removed 5 bases from V and 3 bases from J; junction bases left unmatched: 4. CDR3 length: 14 amino acids. CDR1 is SGHNT and CDR2 is YYREEE in the germline V gene (reference sequence). The CDR3 region is CASRGGQGKETQYF. CDR3 in DNA: TGTGCCAGCAGAGGGGGACAGGGGAAAGAGACCCAGTACTTC.

The chain's CDR3 is CASSQVGDWGGHGYTF. Here the CDR3 DNA reads TGTGCCAGCAGCCAAGTCGGAGACTGGGGGGGTCATGGCTACACCTTC. This chain links TRBV4-2 with TRBJ1-2, with D maybe TRBD1 (5 bases). The CDR3 runs to 16 residues. Germline V gives CDR1 LGHNA, CDR2 YNFKEQ. Trimming took 1 base from V and 6 from J, leaving 18 bases between them.